The T cell receptor (beta chain) described here comes from a study of CD8+CD57+ T cells in acquired aplastic anemia. Study-level background: CD4+ and CD8+ cells, once sorted, gave DNA averaging about 3.4 ug.

Genomic DNA served as template for TCR beta VDJ and CDR3 profiling. TCRdb itself ran the reads through MiXCR, one entry per CDR3 protein. The sample has a few hundred thousand distinct CDR3 sequences, 65% to 80% seen once. In germline, CDR1 is DFQATT, CDR2 SNEGSKA (reference sequence). CDR3 length: 14 amino acids. V lost 3 bases and J lost 6; bases outside the gene matches: 5. The receptor was derived from a human donor in good health, serving as a control. The chain uses TRBV20-1 and TRBJ1-3; TRBD1 aligns across 10 bases. Sequenced material: sorted CD4+, CD8+, or CD8+CD57+ T cells (not recorded which) from PBMCs. The CDR3 spells CSARAGTGENTIYF. The CDR3, as DNA: TGCAGTGCTAGGGCCGGGACAGGGGAAAACACCATATATTTT.